The 16 T cell receptor beta chains below were found in one sample sequenced in a study of blood T cell repertoires in COVID-19. The protocol was immunoSEQ multiplex PCR, while the TCRdb copy is restricted to in-frame clones and leaves out a portion. The sample includes approximately 300,000 clones, around 89% of them seen just once. Sequencing input: peripheral blood. Receptor source: a man aged 35 to 55 with acute or convalescent COVID-19.

This chain uses TRBV6-1 with TRBJ1-4; D remains ambiguous. CDR1 MNHNS and CDR2 SASEGT come from the germline V gene. This CDR3 is built from 16 residues. V lost 4 bases, J lost 0 bases, and 12 bases lay in between. The CDR3 DNA reads TGTGCCAGCAGTGTCTACCTTCTAACAACTAATGAAAAACTGTTTTTT. Protein: CASSVYLLTTNEKLFF.

The CDR3 sequence is CAISESSPGTGDTEAFF. DNA for the CDR3: TGTGCCATCAGTGAGTCGTCTCCCGGGACAGGGGACACTGAAGCTTTCTTT. This chain uses TRBV10-3 with TRBJ1-1, with 10 bases that match TRBD1. This CDR3 has 17 amino acids. The germline CDR1 and CDR2 sequences are ENHRY and SYGVKD. The trim removed 0 bases at V and 3 bases at J, leaving 7 bases unmatched.

V is TRBV5-1 and J is TRBJ2-7; 13 positions match TRBD2. CDR1 SGHRS and CDR2 YFSETQ come from the germline V gene. V was pared by 4 bases and J by 2 bases, with 3 bases of the junction left unmatched. The CDR3 totals 15 residues. The CDR3 reads CASSETSGGPYEQYF. The CDR3 DNA reads TGCGCCAGCAGCGAGACTAGCGGGGGGCCCTACGAGCAGTACTTC. The complete variable domain, with remaining parts taken from reference TRBV5-1 and TRBJ2-7, reads KAGVTQTPRYLIKTRGQQVTLSCSPISGHRSVSWYQQTPGQGLQFLFEYFSETQRNKGNFPGRFSGRQFSNSRSEMNVSTLELGDSALYLCASSETSGGPYEQYFGPGTRLTVT.

V usage is TRBV4-2 and J usage is TRBJ1-5; D is unresolved. In germline, CDR1 is LGHNA, CDR2 YNFKEQ. Trimming took off 0 bases at V and 1 base at J, with 7 bases between the two ends. This CDR3 spans 15 amino acids. The CDR3 DNA reads TGTGCCAGCAGCCAAGAAAGCTTAAGCAATCAGCCCCAGCATTTT. Translated, it gives CASSQESLSNQPQHF.

J is TRBJ1-1 and V is TRBV5-1; perhaps TRBD1 as D (5 bases). The ends were cut back, 2 bases at V and 1 base at J, with 9 bases in the middle. CDR1 SGHRS and CDR2 YFSETQ come from the germline V gene. This CDR3 is 14 amino acids long. CDR3 bases: TGCGCCAGCAGCTTCCTAACAGGGAACACTGAAGCTTTCTTT. It yields the protein CASSFLTGNTEAFF.

The chain is built from TRBV7-4 and TRBJ2-1, with 8 bases lining up with TRBD1. Per the germline V gene, CDR1 is SGHVT and CDR2 is SQSDAQ. The CDR3 length is 15 residues. The junction had 2 bases not matched to a gene; V was cut back by 1 base and J by 3 bases. CDR3 residues: CASSLGGQDYNEQFF. CDR3 sequence (DNA): TGTGCCAGCAGCTTAGGGGGACAGGACTACAATGAGCAGTTCTTC.

The V and J genes are TRBV5-1 and TRBJ1-4; D unresolved. Germline V gene data show CDR1 as SGHRS and CDR2 as YFSETQ. Trimming took 0 bases from V and 0 from J, leaving 6 bases between them. CDR3 length equals 15 residues. The CDR3: CASSLERATNEKLFF. CDR3 bases: TGCGCCAGCAGCTTGGAGAGGGCAACTAATGAAAAACTGTTTTTT.

The V call is TRBV9, the J call TRBJ1-4; tentatively, D is TRBD1 (6 bases). The ends were cut back, 7 bases at V and 5 bases at J, with 15 bases in the middle. Germline loops: CDR1 SGDLS, CDR2 YYNGEE. The CDR3 is made up of 14 amino acids. CDR3 residues: CASAKGQGNEKLFF. CDR3 sequence (DNA): TGTGCCAGCGCCAAGGGGCAGGGGAATGAAAAACTGTTTTTT.

The gene calls are TRBV27 and TRBJ1-5; perhaps TRBD1 as D (6 bases). This CDR3 comprises 15 residues. CDR1 and CDR2 from the germline V gene are MNHEY and SMNVEV (reference sequence). Trimming took off 2 bases at V and 0 bases at J, with 8 bases between the two ends. The CDR3 region is CASSLQQGSNQPQHF. In DNA form, the CDR3 reads TGTGCCAGCAGTTTACAACAGGGTAGCAATCAGCCCCAGCATTTT.

CDR3 DNA sequence: TGTGCCATCGGTCAGGTGTACAATGAGCAGTTCTTC. This sequence encodes CAIGQVYNEQFF. The chain employs TRBV10-3 and TRBJ2-1, with unresolved D. The CDR3 covers 12 residues. Germline loops: CDR1 ENHRY, CDR2 SYGVKD. The V end was cut by 8 bases, the J end by 4 bases, with 9 bases between.

Worth noting for this clone: The identical CDR3 is also encoded by other nucleotide sequences in the sample. V is TRBV6-5 and J is TRBJ1-2; 8 bases map to TRBD1. Per germline, CDR1 MNHEY and CDR2 SVGAGI. The V gene end was trimmed by 6 bases and the J gene end by 5 bases; junction bases not matched to a gene: 2. The CDR3 contains 12 residues. As DNA, the CDR3 is TGTGCCAGCAGCCGGACAGGGTATGGCTACACCTTC. It encodes CASSRTGYGYTF.

The chain couples TRBV7-2 to TRBJ1-4, with 9 bases identical to TRBD1. Losses at the gene ends were 4 bases for V and 8 bases for J; bases not matched to a gene: 8. CDR1 SGHTA and CDR2 FQGNSA come from the germline V gene. This CDR3 has 15 amino acids. CDR3 DNA: TGTGCCAGCAGCTCGGCCGGGACAGGGTACGAAAAACTGTTTTTT. Its translation is CASSSAGTGYEKLFF.

This chain connects TRBV2 to TRBJ1-5, with unresolved D. Trimming cost V 10 bases and J 0 bases, with 25 bases left between them. The CDR3 contains 18 residues. The germline V gene has CDR1 SNHLY and CDR2 FYNNEI. DNA of the CDR3: TGTGCCATCGCATCCGGAACGCTGAGGGTATTTAGCAATCAGCCCCAGCATTTT. Translated, it gives CAIASGTLRVFSNQPQHF.

This clone occurred a few times. The V and J genes are TRBV6-2 or TRBV6-3 and TRBJ1-4; D possibly corresponds to TRBD1 (5 bases). V was cut by 0 bases and J by 0 bases, with 23 bases left in between. CDR3 length equals 21 residues. Germline V gene sequence: CDR1 MNHEY, CDR2 SVGEGT. Written as DNA, the CDR3 is TGTGCCAGCAGTTACTCGCGCCTTTCAGGGTTCGACCCCGCAACTAATGAAAAACTGTTTTTT. Its translation: CASSYSRLSGFDPATNEKLFF.

The CDR3 DNA reads TGTGCCAGCAGGCAGACAGGGGGCGCTGAAGCTTTCTTT. Protein sequence: CASRQTGGAEAFF. The chain is built from TRBV5-4 and TRBJ1-1; 10 bases match TRBD1. V shed 5 bases, J shed 6 bases, and the junction held 4 bases outside the gene matches. CDR1 and CDR2 (germline): SGHNT, YYREEE (reference sequence). The CDR3 spans 13 residues.

CDR3: CASGLVRDRGRTGELFF. In DNA form, the CDR3 reads TGTGCTAGTGGTTTGGTACGGGACAGGGGGCGAACCGGGGAGCTGTTTTTT. V usage is TRBV12-5 and J usage is TRBJ2-2, with 12 bases identical to TRBD1. V was clipped by 0 bases and J by 5 bases; unmatched bases: 4. The CDR3 is 17 amino acids. Germline lookup yields CDR1 LGHNT and CDR2 FRNRAP.